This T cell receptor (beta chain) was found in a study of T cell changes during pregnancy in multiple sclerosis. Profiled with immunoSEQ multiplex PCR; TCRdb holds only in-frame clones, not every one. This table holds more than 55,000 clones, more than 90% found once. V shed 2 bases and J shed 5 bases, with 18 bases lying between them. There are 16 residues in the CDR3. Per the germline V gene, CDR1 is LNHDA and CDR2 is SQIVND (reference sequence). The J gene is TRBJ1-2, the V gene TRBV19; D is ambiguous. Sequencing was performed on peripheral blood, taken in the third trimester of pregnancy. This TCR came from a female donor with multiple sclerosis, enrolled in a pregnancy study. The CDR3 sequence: CASSIFRDEGLYGYTF. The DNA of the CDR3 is TGTGCCAGTAGTATATTTCGGGATGAAGGCTTATATGGCTACACCTTC.